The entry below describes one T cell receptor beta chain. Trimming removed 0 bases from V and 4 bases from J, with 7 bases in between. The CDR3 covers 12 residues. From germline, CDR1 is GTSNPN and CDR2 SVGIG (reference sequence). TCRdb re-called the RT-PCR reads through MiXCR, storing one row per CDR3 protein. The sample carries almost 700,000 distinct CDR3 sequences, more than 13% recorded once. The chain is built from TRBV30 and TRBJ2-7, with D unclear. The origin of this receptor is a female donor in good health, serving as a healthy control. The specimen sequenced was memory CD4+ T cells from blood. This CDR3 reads CAWSVAQYEQYF. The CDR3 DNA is TGTGCCTGGAGTGTAGCACAGTACGAGCAGTACTTC.